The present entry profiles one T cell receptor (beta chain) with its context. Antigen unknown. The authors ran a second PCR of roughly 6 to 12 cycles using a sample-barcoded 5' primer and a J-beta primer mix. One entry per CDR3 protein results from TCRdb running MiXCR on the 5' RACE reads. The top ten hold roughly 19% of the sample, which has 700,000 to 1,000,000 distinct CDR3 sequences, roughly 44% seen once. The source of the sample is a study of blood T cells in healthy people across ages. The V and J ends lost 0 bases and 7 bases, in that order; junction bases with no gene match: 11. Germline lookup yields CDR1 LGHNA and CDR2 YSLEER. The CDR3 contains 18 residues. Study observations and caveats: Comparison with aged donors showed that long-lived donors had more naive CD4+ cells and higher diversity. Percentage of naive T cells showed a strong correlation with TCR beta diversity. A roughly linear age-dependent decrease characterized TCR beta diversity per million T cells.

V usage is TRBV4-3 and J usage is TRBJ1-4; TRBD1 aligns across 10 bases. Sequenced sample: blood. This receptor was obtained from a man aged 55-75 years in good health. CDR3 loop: CASSQDSPTGGWSEKLFF. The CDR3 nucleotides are TGCGCCAGCAGCCAAGATTCGCCGACAGGGGGCTGGAGTGAAAAACTGTTTTTT.